This entry lists 2 T cell receptor beta chains sequenced from one sample in a study of vaccination effects on CD4 cells after COVID-19. Measured with immunoSEQ multiplex PCR; TCRdb has only the in-frame clones, and not every one. The sample has about 73,000 clones; 73% are singletons. Antigen specificity for these receptors is unknown. The culture ran for roughly 10 days before CD4+ T cells were isolated. Either the BNT162b2 or mRNA-1273 vaccine was given to participants in two doses. Specimen: CD4+ T cells from PBMCs cultured without peptide, collected after COVID-19 vaccination. These receptors were obtained from a human donor who received a COVID-19 vaccine.

This chain links TRBV19 with TRBJ2-5; the match to TRBD2 covers 9 bases. This CDR3 has 16 amino acids. CDR1 is LNHDA, CDR2 SQIVND, per germline (reference sequence). Trimming cost V 4 bases and J 4 bases; bases outside gene matches: 10. The CDR3 loop reads CASSRLVAGEGETQYF. The DNA of the CDR3 is TGTGCCAGTAGTAGGCTGGTAGCGGGGGAGGGAGAGACCCAGTACTTC.

The V gene is TRBV6-1, the J gene TRBJ1-1, with D possibly being TRBD1 (5 bases). The CDR3 is 15 residues long. Germline lookup yields CDR1 MNHNS and CDR2 SASEGT. Trimming took off 1 base at V and 0 bases at J, with 9 bases between the two ends. The CDR3 DNA reads as TGTGCCAGCAGTGAAGTTCTGGGGCTGAACACTGAAGCTTTCTTT. Amino acids: CASSEVLGLNTEAFF.